This TCR beta chain is drawn from a study of blood T cell repertoires in COVID-19. Study at large: COVID-19 samples, acute and convalescent, were from the United States, Italy and Spain.

Original methodology: Amplification of reference gene primers provided the estimated nucleated cell counts. Clones were read by immunoSEQ multiplex PCR, and TCRdb kept only the in-frame ones, dropping some. For V, J and clone size, that table is used; D and trimming come from the DNA. The sample carries approximately 90,000 clones, roughly 78% recorded once. V trimming: 0 bases; J trimming: 2 bases; junction bases outside the gene matches: 1. CDR3 length: 15 residues. CDR1 and CDR2 (germline): SGHRS, YFSETQ. The chain employs TRBV5-1 and TRBJ1-4; the match to TRBD1 covers 7 bases. The sequence was collected from a woman older than 75 with acute or convalescent COVID-19. Material for sequencing was peripheral blood. The CDR3 sequence: CASSLVGGTNEKLFF. As DNA, the CDR3 is TGCGCCAGCAGCTTGGTAGGGGGCACTAATGAAAAACTGTTTTTT.